Below are 27 T cell receptor beta chains sequenced from a single sample in a study of response to subunit inactivated influenza vaccine. TCRdb reanalysed the RT-PCR reads using MiXCR and keeps one entry per CDR3 protein. The sample carries about 650,000 distinct CDR3 sequences, roughly 14% recorded once. Sequencing was performed on PBMCs from blood, taken roughly 12 days after vaccination. The receptors were sampled from a man aged 45-65 years who received an inactivated influenza vaccine.

A few counts support this clonotype. The V gene is TRBV28, the J gene TRBJ2-3, with 10 bases identical to TRBD1. V dropped 4 bases and J dropped 2; count of bases not matched to a gene: 6. Per the germline V gene, CDR1 is MDHEN and CDR2 is SYDVKM. The CDR3 covers 16 residues. CDR3 DNA: TGTGCCAGCAGTTCCTCCGGGACAGGGGACACAGATACGCAGTATTTT. Its protein product is CASSSSGTGDTDTQYF.

The sample holds a few counts of this clonotype. The CDR3 here is CASSLSQGINSPLHF. The CDR3 DNA sequence: TGTGCCAGCAGCTTGTCACAGGGGATTAATTCACCCCTCCACTTT. The rearrangement links TRBV7-9 to TRBJ1-6, with 7 positions matching TRBD1. Looked up from germline, CDR1 is SEHNR and CDR2 is FQNEAQ (reference sequence). This CDR3 has 15 amino acids. With 3 bases clipped from V and 6 bases from J, the junction kept 5 bases outside the gene matches.

The V gene is TRBV29-1, the J gene TRBJ2-5, with 8 bases lining up with TRBD1. Per the germline V gene, CDR1 is SQVTM and CDR2 is ANQGSEA. The CDR3 contains 19 residues. V lost 2 bases, J lost 5 bases, and 22 bases stayed unmatched. CDR3: CSVEQGTGRGEILGETQYF. Written as DNA, the CDR3 is TGCAGCGTTGAACAAGGGACAGGAAGGGGAGAGATTCTTGGGGAGACCCAGTACTTC.

J is TRBJ2-5 and V is TRBV4-3; 9 nucleotides align to TRBD2. CDR1 is LGHNA, CDR2 YSLEER, per germline. Trimming removed 1 base from V and 2 bases from J; junction bases left unmatched: 2. This CDR3 contains 15 residues. CDR3 loop: CASSQGSGGQETQYF. The CDR3 DNA is TGCGCCAGCAGCCAAGGAAGCGGGGGGCAAGAGACCCAGTACTTC.

This sequence joins TRBV5-1 and TRBJ2-1; possible D gene TRBD2, 5 bases. The CDR3 length is 17 residues. V gave up 1 base and J gave up 0 bases, with 14 bases separating them. CDR1 and CDR2 (germline): SGHRS, YFSETQ. CDR3 coding DNA: TGCGCCAGCAGCTTGTGGAGGTCCCTGGGCTCCTACAATGAGCAGTTCTTC. Its translation is CASSLWRSLGSYNEQFF.

A few counts support this clonotype. CDR3: CASSLGNRGVLINEQFF. The CDR3 DNA is TGTGCCAGCAGCTTAGGGAACAGGGGGGTGTTGATTAATGAGCAGTTCTTC. This chain links TRBV7-9 with TRBJ2-1; TRBD1 matches at 8 bases. J lost 7 bases, V lost 1 base, and 12 bases had no gene match. The CDR3 is 17 amino acids. Germline V gene sequence: CDR1 SEHNR, CDR2 FQNEAQ (reference sequence).

This clonotype appeared a few times. This chain uses TRBV5-6 with TRBJ2-7; perhaps TRBD1 as D (6 bases). V was trimmed by 0 bases and J by 6 bases, leaving 25 bases between them. The CDR3 loop spans 18 amino acids. The germline CDR1 and CDR2 sequences are SGHDT and YYEEEE. CDR3 in amino acids: CASSLAWRSPGHFLEQYF. CDR3 DNA: TGTGCCAGCAGCTTGGCCTGGCGTTCCCCGGGACATTTTCTCGAGCAGTACTTC.

This clonotype was picked up a small number of times. CDR3 in amino acids: CASSFGGPPTDTQYF. CDR3 nucleotide sequence: TGTGCCAGCAGCTTCGGAGGGCCCCCCACAGATACGCAGTATTTT. The chain employs TRBV7-2 and TRBJ2-3, with a weak D call TRBD2 (6 bases). V lost 3 bases and J lost 2, with 12 bases in between. Germline V gives CDR1 SGHTA, CDR2 FQGNSA. This CDR3 has 15 residues.

The rearrangement links TRBV7-9 to TRBJ1-5, with D uncertain. The V gene's germline CDR1 is SEHNR and CDR2 FQNEAQ (reference sequence). This CDR3 has 14 residues. Trimming shortened V by 7 bases and J by 1 base, and 11 bases separated the two germline ends. The CDR3 DNA sequence: TGTGCCAGCACCAACGTGGACAGCAATCAGCCCCAGCATTTT. Residues: CASTNVDSNQPQHF.

V gene TRBV20-1 combines with J gene TRBJ2-2; TRBD1 is a possible D gene (5 bases). The CDR3 length is 12 residues. The V end lost 6 bases, the J end lost 4 bases, and 9 bases lay between the germline ends. The germline V gene has CDR1 DFQATT and CDR2 SNEGSKA (reference sequence). The CDR3 is CSAGRPTGELFF. CDR3 DNA sequence: TGCAGTGCGGGGCGGCCCACCGGGGAGCTGTTTTTT.

The CDR3 DNA is TGTGCCAGCAGCCAAGTTCGCCCCCCCTACCGACATGAGCAGTTCTTC. Encoded protein: CASSQVRPPYRHEQFF. This chain joins TRBV14 and TRBJ2-1, with D uncertain. V was cut by 1 base and J by 8 bases, with 18 bases left in between. The CDR3 covers 16 residues. Germline V gene sequence: CDR1 SGHDN, CDR2 FVKESK.

The chain is built from TRBV4-3 and TRBJ2-3, with 13 bases aligning to TRBD2. The CDR3 is 17 residues long. Germline-derived CDR1 and CDR2 are LGHNA and YSLEER. J gave up 1 base and V 4 bases, and 5 bases lay outside the gene matches. CDR3 in amino acids: CASSPTSGGAGTDTQYF. The DNA for the CDR3 is TGCGCCAGCAGCCCCACTAGCGGGGGGGCCGGCACAGATACGCAGTATTTT.

A single count supports this clonotype. V is TRBV30 and J is TRBJ2-7, with TRBD2 matching 11 bases. Trimming cost V 0 bases and J 6 bases; bases outside gene matches: 1. The CDR3 covers 13 residues. CDR1 GTSNPN and CDR2 SVGIG come from the germline V gene (reference sequence). The CDR3 protein is CAWSVLAGGEQYF. In DNA, the CDR3 is TGTGCCTGGAGTGTTCTAGCGGGGGGCGAGCAGTACTTC.

The chain combines TRBV5-1 with TRBJ1-4, with 8 bases fitting TRBD1. Looked up from germline, CDR1 is SGHRS and CDR2 is YFSETQ. The CDR3 loop spans 15 amino acids. With 4 bases clipped from V and 8 bases from J, the junction kept 10 bases outside the gene matches. CDR3 residues: CASSPTGEWREKLFF. In DNA, the CDR3 is TGCGCCAGCAGCCCGACAGGGGAATGGAGGGAAAAACTGTTTTTT.

This clonotype was seen a few times. The chain carries TRBV24-1 and TRBJ2-1; 8 nucleotides line up with TRBD2. The CDR3 has 16 residues. Germline assignment: CDR1 KGHDR and CDR2 SFDVKD. V shed 4 bases, J shed 1 base, and the junction held 5 bases outside the gene matches. The CDR3 spells CATSDRTSGSYNEQFF. The CDR3 region has the DNA TGTGCCACCAGTGACCGAACTAGCGGATCCTACAATGAGCAGTTCTTC.

This clonotype appeared a few times. The chain links TRBV6-2 or TRBV6-3 to TRBJ2-1; 9 nucleotides line up with TRBD1. CDR3 length equals 15 residues. Germline lookup yields CDR1 MNHEY and CDR2 SVGEGT. Trimming cost V 6 bases and J 4 bases; bases outside gene matches: 7. The DNA for the CDR3 is TGTGCCAGCAGCGACCGGGACAGGGCTTACAATGAGCAGTTCTTC. Translation: CASSDRDRAYNEQFF.

For this clonotype: This may stem from a read error, because a much larger clone lies one nucleotide away. The gene calls are TRBV6-5 and TRBJ2-1, with 7 bases aligning to TRBD1. The germline CDR1 and CDR2 sequences are MNHEY and SVGAGI. The trim removed 0 bases at V and 8 bases at J, leaving 10 bases unmatched. This CDR3 is 16 amino acids long. The CDR3 reads CASSYSKGALRDEQFF. The DNA of the CDR3 is TGTGCCAGCAGTTACTCGAAGGGGGCCCTCAGGGATGAGCAGTTCTTC.

The V and J genes are TRBV7-2 and TRBJ2-3; D not resolved. The V end was cut by 3 bases, the J end by 2 bases, with 9 bases between. CDR1 is SGHTA and CDR2 is FQGNSA in the germline V gene. This CDR3 spans 14 amino acids. DNA of the CDR3: TGTGCCAGCAGCTTCGGACCTATCACAGATACGCAGTATTTT. Amino acid sequence: CASSFGPITDTQYF.

V is TRBV7-9 and J is TRBJ1-3; 7 nucleotides align to TRBD1. Trimming took 4 bases from V and 8 from J; bases not matched to a gene: 2. Germline-derived CDR1 and CDR2 are SEHNR and FQNEAQ (reference sequence). The length of the CDR3 is 12 residues. This CDR3 is CASSSQGYTIYF. CDR3 nucleotide sequence: TGTGCCAGCAGCTCACAGGGGTACACCATATATTTT.

The chain joins TRBV15 to TRBJ2-1; D may be TRBD2 (5 bases). The CDR3 covers 12 residues. Germline V lookup: CDR1 LNHNV, CDR2 YYDKDF (reference sequence). Trimming cost V 2 bases and J 10 bases, with 9 bases left between them. CDR3 protein: CATSRNLAEQFF. The CDR3 DNA reads TGTGCCACCAGCAGAAATCTAGCAGAGCAGTTCTTC.

The rearrangement joins TRBV15 to TRBJ2-7; the D is unclear. The germline V gene encodes CDR1 LNHNV and CDR2 YYDKDF (reference sequence). V shed 1 base and J shed 7 bases, with 11 bases lying between them. The CDR3 consists of 13 residues. The chain's CDR3 is CATSRAVISEQYF. CDR3 DNA: TGTGCCACCAGCAGAGCGGTTATCAGTGAGCAGTACTTC.

The V and J genes are TRBV4-3 and TRBJ1-1, with no clear D. The CDR3 runs 15 residues. Trimming took off 0 bases at V and 1 base at J, with 9 bases between the two ends. The germline V gene has CDR1 LGHNA and CDR2 YSLEER. The CDR3 sequence: CASSQDLRGNTEAFF. The CDR3, as DNA: TGCGCCAGCAGCCAAGATCTCCGGGGGAACACTGAAGCTTTCTTT.

Concerning this clonotype: Germline and junction disagree at one end, which may indicate a read error. The chain joins TRBV7-9 to TRBJ1-1; 7 nucleotides align to TRBD1. CDR1 and CDR2 (germline): SEHNR, FQNEAQ (reference sequence). This CDR3 spans 12 amino acids. The CDR3 loop is CYVRQGSSEAFF. In DNA form, the CDR3 reads TGCTACGTCAGACAGGGAAGTTCTGAAGCTTTCTTT.

This clonotype has a single count. The rearrangement links TRBV11-3 to TRBJ2-2; D possibly corresponds to TRBD2 (5 bases). Trimming removed 5 bases at V and 2 bases at J, with 12 bases between. This CDR3 comprises 15 residues. The V gene's germline CDR1 is SGHNT and CDR2 YENEEA. The CDR3 sequence: CASSHGNLNTGELFF. The DNA of the CDR3 is TGTGCCAGCAGCCACGGGAACCTAAACACCGGGGAGCTGTTTTTT.

This clonotype occurred many times. J is TRBJ1-4 and V is TRBV3-1; D unclear. Germline V gene sequence: CDR1 LGHDT, CDR2 YNNKEL (reference sequence). The CDR3 has 15 residues. Trimming left V 0 bases short and J 0 bases short, with 5 bases between. CDR3 DNA sequence: TGTGCCAGCAGCCAAGACGGAGCAACTAATGAAAAACTGTTTTTT. It is translated as CASSQDGATNEKLFF.

In its sample, this clonotype was seen many times. This chain links TRBV20-1 with TRBJ2-1; D may be TRBD1 or TRBD2 (5 bases each). With 0 bases removed from V and 2 bases from J, the gap between germline ends came to 8 bases. The V gene's germline CDR1 is DFQATT and CDR2 SNEGSKA (reference sequence). This CDR3 has 14 residues. The CDR3 here is CSAREGDPYNEQFF. DNA of the CDR3: TGCAGTGCTAGAGAAGGGGACCCCTACAATGAGCAGTTCTTC.

V is TRBV2 and J is TRBJ2-1; no definite D call. The CDR3 spans 16 residues. Per the germline V gene, CDR1 is SNHLY and CDR2 is FYNNEI. Trimming pared 9 bases from V and 0 bases from J, leaving 18 bases between. The DNA for the CDR3 is TGTGCCAGTGGTCGGCGTAGGGCATCCTCCTACAATGAGCAGTTCTTC. This gives the protein CASGRRRASSYNEQFF.